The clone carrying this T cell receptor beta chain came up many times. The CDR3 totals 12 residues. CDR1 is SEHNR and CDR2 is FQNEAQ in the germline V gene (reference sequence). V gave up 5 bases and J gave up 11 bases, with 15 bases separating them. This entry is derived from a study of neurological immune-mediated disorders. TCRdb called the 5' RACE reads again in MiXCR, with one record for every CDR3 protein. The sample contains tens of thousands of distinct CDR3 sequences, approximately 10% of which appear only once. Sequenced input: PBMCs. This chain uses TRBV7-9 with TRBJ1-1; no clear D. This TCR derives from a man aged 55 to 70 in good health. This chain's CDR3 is CASSLDVPNAFF. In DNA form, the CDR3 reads TGTGCCAGCAGCCTGGACGTACCTAATGCTTTCTTT.